These 15 T cell receptor beta chains were all obtained from the same sample, sequenced in a study of CD8 T cells in ankylosing spondylitis. From the 5' RACE reads, TCRdb called clonotypes with MiXCR, one entry per CDR3 protein. The data contain approximately 150,000 distinct CDR3 sequences, 30% to 35% of them singletons. Input material: synovial fluid, either unsorted or a sorted T cell fraction (not recorded which). Receptor source: a male donor with ankylosing spondylitis.

This clonotype was seen only a few times. This chain uses TRBV5-1 with TRBJ1-2, with D unresolved. In germline, CDR1 is SGHRS, CDR2 YFSETQ. CDR3 length: 14 amino acids. V dropped 0 bases and J dropped 6 bases, with 12 bases sitting between them. CDR3 DNA: TGCGCCAGCAGCTTGGCCCGAGGGTTAGATGGCTACACCTTC. Its protein product is CASSLARGLDGYTF.

This clonotype was counted a few times. V and J are TRBV6-5 and TRBJ1-3; 7 nucleotides line up with TRBD1. V trimming: 3 bases; J trimming: 1 base; junction bases outside the gene matches: 9. The CDR3 spans 17 residues. Germline lookup yields CDR1 MNHEY and CDR2 SVGAGI. The CDR3 protein is CASSYFSQGVSGNTIYF. The CDR3 DNA is TGTGCCAGCAGTTATTTTTCCCAGGGGGTATCTGGAAACACCATATATTTT.

The V and J genes are TRBV5-1 and TRBJ2-6; D is uncertain. Deletions cut 0 bases from V and 4 bases from J, with 8 bases between. There are 15 residues in the CDR3. Germline V lookup: CDR1 SGHRS, CDR2 YFSETQ. The DNA for the CDR3 is TGCGCCAGCAGCTTGGGTGCACAAGGGGCCAACGTCCTGACTTTC. Protein product: CASSLGAQGANVLTF.

J is TRBJ2-5 and V is TRBV7-8, with D possibly matching TRBD2 (6 bases). The CDR3 loop spans 16 amino acids. Germline V CDR1 and CDR2: SGHVS, FQNEAQ. V lost 5 bases, J lost 2 bases, and 18 bases lay in between. The CDR3 coding sequence is TGTGCCAGCAGCCCCCTAGGGGCGCGGGGTCAAGAGACCCAGTACTTC. It is translated as CASSPLGARGQETQYF.

This clonotype was seen a few times. The rearrangement joins TRBV27 to TRBJ2-1; 8 bases are a match to TRBD2. Germline values: CDR1 MNHEY, CDR2 SMNVEV (reference sequence). V shed 2 bases, J shed 7 bases, and the junction held 10 bases outside the gene matches. CDR3 length: 16 residues. CDR3 protein: CASSLNGAGGVNEQFF. The CDR3 DNA reads as TGTGCCAGCAGTTTAAACGGGGCGGGGGGAGTTAATGAGCAGTTCTTC.

The gene calls are TRBV28 and TRBJ2-7; D gene ambiguous. The CDR3 is made up of 16 amino acids. Germline assignment: CDR1 MDHEN and CDR2 SYDVKM. V lost 2 bases and J lost 4, with 18 bases in between. The CDR3 DNA reads TGTGCCAGCAGTTTAACGTGGAGAGCCCTGGGGTACGAGCAGTACTTC. It specifies CASSLTWRALGYEQYF.

By share, this clonotype counts as medium-sized (0.01 to 0.1%). The chain is built from TRBV4-1 and TRBJ2-7; 8 bases are shared with TRBD1. The germline V gene encodes CDR1 MGHRA and CDR2 YSYEKL. V dropped 3 bases and J dropped 3; count of bases not matched to a gene: 4. The CDR3 totals 14 residues. CDR3 residues: CASSHPGGLYEQYF. The CDR3 region has the DNA TGCGCCAGCAGCCACCCAGGGGGCCTCTACGAGCAGTACTTC.

The gene calls are TRBV11-1 and TRBJ2-5; D is unresolved. V lost 5 bases to trimming and J lost 5 bases, with 15 bases between them. From germline, CDR1 is SGHAT and CDR2 FQDESV (reference sequence). The CDR3 sequence is 14 residues long. The CDR3 coding sequence is TGTGCCAGCAGCCCCCGCCGAATCTCGGAGACCCAGTACTTC. Translated, it gives CASSPRRISETQYF.

This clonotype is a singleton in its sample. One base away lies a much larger clone, so this may be a sequencing read error. CDR3 sequence: CSARGAGGPKETQYF. CDR3 DNA sequence: TGCAGTGCTAGGGGAGCGGGAGGGCCGAAAGAGACCCAGTACTTC. This chain uses TRBV20-1 with TRBJ2-5, with 10 bases aligning to TRBD2. From germline, CDR1 is DFQATT and CDR2 SNEGSKA (reference sequence). Germline trimming cut 3 bases from V and 3 bases from J; bases unmatched to any gene: 7. The CDR3 is 15 residues long.

The CDR3 DNA reads as TGCAGTGCGGAGGGGGGGAGCTCTGGAAACACCATATATTTT. Amino acids: CSAEGGSSGNTIYF. The chain combines TRBV20-1 with TRBJ1-3, with D possibly being TRBD1 (6 bases). V was clipped by 6 bases and J by 0 bases, with 12 bases between them. The V gene's germline CDR1 is DFQATT and CDR2 SNEGSKA (reference sequence). This CDR3 has 14 residues.

This clonotype was counted only a few times. V usage is TRBV11-2 and J usage is TRBJ2-1, with 9 bases fitting TRBD2. The CDR3 totals 18 residues. Germline V gene lookup returns CDR1 SGHAT and CDR2 FQNNGV. The V gene end was trimmed by 3 bases and the J gene end by 9 bases; junction bases not matched to a gene: 18. Here the CDR3 DNA reads TGTGCCAGCAGCTTCCACCTGCGCGGCGGGGGGGCCGGAGGTGAGCAGTTCTTC. This sequence encodes CASSFHLRGGGAGGEQFF.

The chain joins TRBV20-1 to TRBJ2-5; 12 positions match TRBD2. Germline CDR1 and CDR2: DFQATT and SNEGSKA (reference sequence). This CDR3 has 16 amino acids. J gave up 5 bases and V 2 bases, and 9 bases lay outside the gene matches. The CDR3 bases are TGCAGTGCTAGAAGTTCTAGCGGGGGGGGTCGTGAGACCCAGTACTTC. This translates into CSARSSSGGGRETQYF.

The rearrangement links TRBV28 to TRBJ1-4; tentative D call: TRBD1 (5 bases). Germline CDR1 MDHEN, CDR2 SYDVKM. V was cut by 2 bases and J by 0 bases, with 7 bases left in between. The CDR3 runs to 15 residues. The CDR3 sequence is CASSLDSTTNEKLFF. CDR3 DNA: TGTGCCAGCAGTTTAGACAGTACAACTAATGAAAAACTGTTTTTT. The full variable domain, rest sourced from reference TRBV28 and TRBJ1-4, is DVKVTQSSRYLVKRTGEKVFLECVQDMDHENMFWYRQDPGLGLRLIYFSYDVKMKEKGDIPEGYSVSREKKERFSLILESASTNQTSMYLCASSLDSTTNEKLFFGSGTQLSVL.

The chain links TRBV20-1 to TRBJ1-1, with a possible D match to TRBD1 (5 bases). The CDR3 length is 15 residues. V lost 3 bases to trimming and J lost 2 bases, with 16 bases between them. Germline V gives CDR1 DFQATT, CDR2 SNEGSKA (reference sequence). The CDR3 spells CSARFRPGTNTEAFF. CDR3 coding DNA: TGCAGTGCTAGGTTTCGGCCGGGGACCAACACTGAAGCTTTCTTT.

This clonotype has only a few counts. The chain carries TRBV25-1 and TRBJ2-3; TRBD2 might be the D (6 bases). The ends were cut back, 1 base at V and 3 bases at J, with 8 bases in the middle. Looked up from germline, CDR1 is MGHDK and CDR2 is SYGVNS. This CDR3 comprises 14 residues. DNA for the CDR3: TGTGCCAGCAGTGAATGGGGGAGGACAGATACGCAGTATTTT. Translated: CASSEWGRTDTQYF.